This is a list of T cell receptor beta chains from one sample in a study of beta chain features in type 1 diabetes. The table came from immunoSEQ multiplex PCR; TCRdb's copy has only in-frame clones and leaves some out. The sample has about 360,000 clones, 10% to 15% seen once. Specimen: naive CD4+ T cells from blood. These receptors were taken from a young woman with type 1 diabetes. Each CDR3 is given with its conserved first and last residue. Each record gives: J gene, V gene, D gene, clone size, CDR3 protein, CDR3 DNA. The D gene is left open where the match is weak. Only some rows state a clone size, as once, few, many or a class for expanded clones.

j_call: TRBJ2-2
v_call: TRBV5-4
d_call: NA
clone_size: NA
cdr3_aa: CASRGTTRGSGELFF
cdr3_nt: TGTGCCAGCAGGGGGACAACTAGAGGGTCCGGGGAGCTGTTTTTT

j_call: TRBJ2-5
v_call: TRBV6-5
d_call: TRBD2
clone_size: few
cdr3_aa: CASSGLAGGTQYF
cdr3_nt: TGTGCCAGCAGTGGACTAGCGGGGGGGACCCAGTACTTC

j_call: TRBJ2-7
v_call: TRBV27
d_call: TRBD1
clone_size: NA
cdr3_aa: CASRGQGAQEQYF
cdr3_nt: TGTGCCAGTCGGGGACAGGGGGCACAGGAGCAGTACTTC

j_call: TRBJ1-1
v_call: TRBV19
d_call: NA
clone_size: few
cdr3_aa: CASSRHSRGTEAFF
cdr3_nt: TGTGCCAGTAGTAGACACTCCAGGGGCACTGAAGCTTTCTTT

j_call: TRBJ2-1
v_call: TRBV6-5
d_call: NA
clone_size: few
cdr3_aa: CASHLAGTTVDEQFF
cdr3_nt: TGTGCCAGCCACCTGGCGGGAACGACGGTCGATGAGCAGTTCTTC

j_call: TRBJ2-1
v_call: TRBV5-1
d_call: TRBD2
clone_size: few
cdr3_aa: CASGISGRAFDNEQFF
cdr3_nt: TGCGCCAGTGGGATTAGCGGGAGGGCTTTTGACAATGAGCAGTTCTTC

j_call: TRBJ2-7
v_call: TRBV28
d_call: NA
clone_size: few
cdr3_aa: CASSPPGQYYEQYF
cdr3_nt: TGTGCCAGCAGCCCCCCTGGACAGTACTACGAGCAGTACTTC

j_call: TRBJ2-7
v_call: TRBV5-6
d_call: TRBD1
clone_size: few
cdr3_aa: CASSWVSRGLNEQYF
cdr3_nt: TGTGCCAGCAGCTGGGTGTCCAGGGGGCTTAACGAGCAGTACTTC

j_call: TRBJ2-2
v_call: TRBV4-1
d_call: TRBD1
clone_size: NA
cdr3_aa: CASSRPGQGPTGELFF
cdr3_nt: TGCGCCAGCAGCCGCCCGGGACAGGGGCCCACCGGGGAGCTGTTTTTT

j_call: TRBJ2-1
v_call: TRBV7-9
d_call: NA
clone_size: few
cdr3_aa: CASSPLRRASEQFF
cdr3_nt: TGTGCCAGCAGCCCTCTGCGGAGGGCCAGCGAGCAGTTCTTC

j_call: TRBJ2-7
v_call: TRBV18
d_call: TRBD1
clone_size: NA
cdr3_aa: CASSAGTGAYEEQYF
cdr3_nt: TGTGCCAGCTCAGCCGGGACAGGAGCCTACGAGGAGCAGTACTTC

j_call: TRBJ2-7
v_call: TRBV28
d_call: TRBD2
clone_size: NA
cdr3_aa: CASRRASGRGEQYF
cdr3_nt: TGTGCCAGCAGAAGGGCTAGCGGGAGGGGGGAGCAGTACTTC

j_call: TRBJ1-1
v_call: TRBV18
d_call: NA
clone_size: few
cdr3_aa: CASSPGGNTEAFF
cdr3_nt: TGTGCCAGCTCACCAGGAGGGAACACTGAAGCTTTCTTT

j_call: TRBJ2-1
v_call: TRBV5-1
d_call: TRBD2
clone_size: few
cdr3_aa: CASSPRTSGTYNEQFF
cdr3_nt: TGCGCCAGCAGCCCCAGGACTAGCGGTACCTACAATGAGCAGTTCTTC

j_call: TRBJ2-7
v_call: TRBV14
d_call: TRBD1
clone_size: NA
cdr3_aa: CASSQTFGTGSEQYF
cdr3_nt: TGTGCCAGCAGCCAAACCTTCGGGACAGGGAGCGAGCAGTACTTC

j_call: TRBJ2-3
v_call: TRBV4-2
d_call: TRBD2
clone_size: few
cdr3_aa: CASSQETAREWSADTQYF
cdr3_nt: TGTGCCAGCAGCCAAGAAACAGCGCGGGAGTGGAGCGCAGATACGCAGTATTTT

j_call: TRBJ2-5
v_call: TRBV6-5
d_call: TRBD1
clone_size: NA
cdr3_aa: CASSYSTGQETQYF
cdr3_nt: TGTGCCAGCAGTTACTCGACAGGGCAAGAGACCCAGTACTTC

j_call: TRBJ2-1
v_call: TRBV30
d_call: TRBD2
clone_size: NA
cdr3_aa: CAWGTSGSLYNEQFF
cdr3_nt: TGTGCCTGGGGGACTAGCGGGAGCCTCTACAATGAGCAGTTCTTC

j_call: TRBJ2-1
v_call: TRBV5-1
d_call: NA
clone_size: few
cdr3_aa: CASSLTGEASAYNEQFF
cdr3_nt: TGCGCCAGCAGCTTAACAGGGGAGGCTAGCGCCTACAATGAGCAGTTCTTC

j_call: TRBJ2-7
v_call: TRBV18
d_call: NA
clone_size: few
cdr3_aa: CASSPVTRAGAIEQYF
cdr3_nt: TGTGCCAGCTCACCGGTCACACGGGCAGGGGCGATTGAGCAGTACTTC

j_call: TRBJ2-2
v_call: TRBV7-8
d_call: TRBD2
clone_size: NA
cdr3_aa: CASSLVASGGPNTGELFF
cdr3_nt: TGTGCCAGCAGCTTAGTCGCTAGCGGGGGCCCGAACACCGGGGAGCTGTTTTTT

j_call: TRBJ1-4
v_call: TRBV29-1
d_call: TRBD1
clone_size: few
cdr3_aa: CSVAGQDGEKLFF
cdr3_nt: TGCAGCGTGGCGGGACAGGATGGAGAAAAACTGTTTTTT

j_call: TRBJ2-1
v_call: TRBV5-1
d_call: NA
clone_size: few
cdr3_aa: CASSLARSSYNEQFF
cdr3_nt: TGCGCCAGCAGCTTGGCCAGAAGCTCCTACAATGAGCAGTTCTTC

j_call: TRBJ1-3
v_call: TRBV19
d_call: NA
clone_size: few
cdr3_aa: CASRNPGLSSGNTIYF
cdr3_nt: TGTGCCAGTAGGAATCCGGGACTAAGCTCTGGAAACACCATATATTTT

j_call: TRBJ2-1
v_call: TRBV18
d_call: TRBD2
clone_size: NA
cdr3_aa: CASSPLTSVNYNEQFF
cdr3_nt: TGTGCCAGCTCACCCCTTACTAGCGTCAACTACAATGAGCAGTTCTTC

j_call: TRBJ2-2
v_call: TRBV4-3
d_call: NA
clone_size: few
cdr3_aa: CASSQDIGQGLRTGELFF
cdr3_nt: TGCGCCAGCAGCCAAGATATCGGGCAGGGATTGAGAACCGGGGAGCTGTTTTTT

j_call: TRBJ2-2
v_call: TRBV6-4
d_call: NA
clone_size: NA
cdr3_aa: CASSQTEGTGELFF
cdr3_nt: TGTGCCAGCAGTCAGACAGAAGGGACCGGGGAGCTGTTTTTT

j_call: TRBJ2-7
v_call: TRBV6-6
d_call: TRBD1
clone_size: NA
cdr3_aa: CASSYLPGTVYEQYF
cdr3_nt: TGTGCCAGCAGTTACCTCCCAGGGACAGTTTACGAGCAGTACTTC

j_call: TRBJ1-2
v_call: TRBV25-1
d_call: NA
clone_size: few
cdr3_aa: CASSETLQDTLSYTF
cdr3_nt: TGTGCCAGCAGTGAAACTCTCCAGGACACCTTGAGCTACACCTTC

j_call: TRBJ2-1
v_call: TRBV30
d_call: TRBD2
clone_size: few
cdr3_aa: CARTSGGLEQFF
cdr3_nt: TGTGCCCGGACTAGCGGAGGGCTTGAGCAGTTCTTC

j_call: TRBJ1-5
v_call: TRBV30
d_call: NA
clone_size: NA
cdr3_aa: CAWRPGNNQPQHF
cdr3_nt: TGTGCCTGGAGGCCGGGGAACAATCAGCCCCAGCATTTT

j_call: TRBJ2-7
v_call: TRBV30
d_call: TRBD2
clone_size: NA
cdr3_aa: CATSASAGGYEQYF
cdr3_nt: TGTGCCACGTCGGCCTCAGCGGGAGGGTACGAGCAGTACTTC

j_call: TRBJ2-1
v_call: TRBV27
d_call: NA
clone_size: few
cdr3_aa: CASSLSRSSYNEQFF
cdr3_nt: TGTGCCAGCAGTTTAAGCCGAAGCTCCTACAATGAGCAGTTCTTC

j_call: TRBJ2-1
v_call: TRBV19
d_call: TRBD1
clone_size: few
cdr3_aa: CASASGTDYYNEQFF
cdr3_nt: TGTGCCAGTGCCTCCGGGACAGACTACTACAATGAGCAGTTCTTC

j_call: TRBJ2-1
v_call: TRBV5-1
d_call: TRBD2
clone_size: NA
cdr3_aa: CASSFGGGSSYNEQFF
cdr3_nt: TGCGCCAGCAGCTTCGGGGGAGGGAGCTCCTACAATGAGCAGTTCTTC

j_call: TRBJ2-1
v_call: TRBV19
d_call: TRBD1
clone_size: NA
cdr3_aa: CASTRGGTGGREQFF
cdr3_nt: TGTGCCAGTACCAGGGGGGGGACAGGGGGCCGTGAGCAGTTCTTC

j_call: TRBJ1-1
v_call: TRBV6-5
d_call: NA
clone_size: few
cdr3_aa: CASSYSPVTEAFF
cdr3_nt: TGTGCCAGCAGTTATTCCCCGGTCACTGAAGCTTTCTTT

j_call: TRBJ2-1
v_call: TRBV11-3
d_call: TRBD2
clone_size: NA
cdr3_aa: CASSPGLAGGYSSYNEQFF
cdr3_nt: TGTGCCAGCAGCCCAGGACTAGCGGGAGGGTATAGCTCCTACAATGAGCAGTTCTTC

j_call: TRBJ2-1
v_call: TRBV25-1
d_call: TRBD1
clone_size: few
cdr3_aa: CAIRDRGRYEQFF
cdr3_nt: TGTGCCATCCGGGACAGGGGGCGTTATGAGCAGTTCTTC

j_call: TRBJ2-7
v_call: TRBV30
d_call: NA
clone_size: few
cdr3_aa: CAWIPAGAHEQYF
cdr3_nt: TGTGCCTGGATTCCGGCGGGGGCCCACGAGCAGTACTTC

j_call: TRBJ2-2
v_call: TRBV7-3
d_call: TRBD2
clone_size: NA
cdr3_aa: CASSGGLAGNTGELFF
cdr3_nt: TGTGCCAGCAGCGGGGGACTAGCGGGGAACACCGGGGAGCTGTTTTTT